The following is a TCR beta chain sequence with its context. What it binds is unknown. These data are taken from a study of T-cell memory formation after mild COVID-19. In the study overall: TCR clusters were mostly donor specific. Study-wide results and limits: Contracting clones, day 15 to 85, had balanced CD4/CD8, and later expanders favored CD4+. Memory from before infection featured some responding clones, which suggests cross-reactive memory joined.

Trimming at V came to 4 bases and at J to 3 bases, leaving 7 bases not matched to a gene. The CDR3 covers 16 residues. The V gene's germline CDR1 is KGHDR and CDR2 SFDVKD. One entry per CDR3 protein, called by TCRdb with MiXCR from the 5' RACE reads. The sample records 450,000 or so distinct CDR3 sequences, about 23% being singletons. This TCR was sampled from an adult woman who had mild COVID-19 (a few samples of this study predate the infection). Cell type and time point are not known. The chain employs TRBV24-1 and TRBJ2-2, with TRBD1 identical over 7 bases. The sequencing sample was made of PBMCs or a T cell subset sorted from them (not recorded which). The CDR3 region is CATSDLGQDYTGELFF. The DNA for the CDR3 is TGTGCCACCAGTGACCTCGGACAGGACTACACCGGGGAGCTGTTTTTT.